The source of this T cell receptor (beta chain) is a study of blood T cells in healthy people across ages. Background on the study: About one barcoded beta molecule per two T cells was the capture yield of template switching. Findings and limits, study-wide: The percentage of naive T cells correlated strongly with TCR beta diversity.

Through a sample-barcoded 5' primer and a J-beta primer mix, a second PCR was run for roughly 6 to 12 cycles. TCRdb re-called the 5' RACE reads through MiXCR, storing one row per CDR3 protein. The sample shows fewer than 900,000 distinct CDR3 sequences, around 36% of them seen only once. This clonotype showed up many times. Antigen specificity is unknown. The clonotype was recovered from a man aged 18 to 29 in good health. Source material: blood.

CDR3 nucleotide sequence: TGTGCCAGCAGTCAATACCAACAGGGACATGAGCAGTTCTTC. Encoded protein: CASSQYQQGHEQFF. The rearrangement uses TRBV6-5 and TRBJ2-1; D may be TRBD1 (6 bases). Germline V gene sequence: CDR1 MNHEY, CDR2 SVGAGI. Trimming removed 5 bases at V and 8 bases at J, with 16 bases between. The CDR3 covers 14 residues.